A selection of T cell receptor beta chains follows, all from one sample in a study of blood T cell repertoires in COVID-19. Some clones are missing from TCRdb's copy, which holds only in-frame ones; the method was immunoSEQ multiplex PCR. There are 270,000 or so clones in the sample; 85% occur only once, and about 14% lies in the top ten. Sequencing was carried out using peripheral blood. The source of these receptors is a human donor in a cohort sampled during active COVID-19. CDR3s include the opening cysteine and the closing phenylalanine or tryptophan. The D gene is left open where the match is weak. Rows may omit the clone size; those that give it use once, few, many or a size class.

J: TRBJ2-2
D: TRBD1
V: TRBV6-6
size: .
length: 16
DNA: TGTGCCAGCAGTTACGGGCGGACAGGGTTTCCGGGGGAGCTGTTTTTT
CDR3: CASSYGRTGFPGELFF

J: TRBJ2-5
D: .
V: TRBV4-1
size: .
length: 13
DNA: TGCGCCAGCAGCCTGTCCCTGTTGGAGACCCAGTACTTC
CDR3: CASSLSLLETQYF

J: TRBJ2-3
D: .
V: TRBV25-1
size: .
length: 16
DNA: TGTGCCAGCAGTGAATTCTTGCGGGATCGCTCAGATACGCAGTATTTT
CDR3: CASSEFLRDRSDTQYF

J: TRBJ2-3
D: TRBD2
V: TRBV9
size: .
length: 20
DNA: TGTGCCAGCAGCCCCGGTAGGGGGACTAGCGGGAGTTCTTGGCCAGATACGCAGTATTTT
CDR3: CASSPGRGTSGSSWPDTQYF

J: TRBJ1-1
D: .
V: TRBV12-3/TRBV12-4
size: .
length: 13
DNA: TGTGCCAGCAGCCCCGCGTCGAACACTGAAGCTTTCTTT
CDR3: CASSPASNTEAFF

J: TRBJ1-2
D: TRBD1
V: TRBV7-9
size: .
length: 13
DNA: TGTGCCAGCAGCTCGGACAGGGGGCAAGGCTACACCTTC
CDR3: CASSSDRGQGYTF

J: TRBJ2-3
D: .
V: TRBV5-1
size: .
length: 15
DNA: TGCGCCAGCAGCTACTTAGCGGCTAGCACAGATACGCAGTATTTT
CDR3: CASSYLAASTDTQYF

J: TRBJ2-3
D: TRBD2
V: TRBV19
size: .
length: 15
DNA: TGTGCCAGTAGTGGAGCGGGAGGACTTGGAGATACGCAGTATTTT
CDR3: CASSGAGGLGDTQYF

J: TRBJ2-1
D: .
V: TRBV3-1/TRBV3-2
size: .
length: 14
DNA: TGTGCCAGCAGCCAAGATCCGTTTTACAATGAGCAGTTCTTC
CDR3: CASSQDPFYNEQFF

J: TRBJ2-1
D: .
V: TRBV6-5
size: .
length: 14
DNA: TGTGCCAGCAGTTACCGGGAGTCCTACAATGAGCAGTTCTTC
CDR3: CASSYRESYNEQFF

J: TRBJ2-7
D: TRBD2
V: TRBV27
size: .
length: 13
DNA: TGTGCCAGCAGATATAAACTGGGGGGGGAGCCCCACTTC
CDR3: CASRYKLGGEPHF

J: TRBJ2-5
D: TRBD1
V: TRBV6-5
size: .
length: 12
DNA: TGTGCCAGCGACAGGGCGGGAGAGACCCAGTACTTC
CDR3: CASDRAGETQYF

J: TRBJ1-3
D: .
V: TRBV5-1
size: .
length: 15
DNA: TGCGCCAGCAGCCCGATTGGGGAGCCTGGAAACACCATATATTTT
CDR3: CASSPIGEPGNTIYF

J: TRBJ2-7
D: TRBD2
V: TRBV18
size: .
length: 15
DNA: TGTGCCAGCTCACCCGCTCTAGCGGGAGGGGGCGAGCAGTACTTC
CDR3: CASSPALAGGGEQYF

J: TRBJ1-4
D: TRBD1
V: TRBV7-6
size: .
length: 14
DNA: TGTGCCAGCAGCAGGGGGCTCGATAATGAAAAACTGTTTTTT
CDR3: CASSRGLDNEKLFF

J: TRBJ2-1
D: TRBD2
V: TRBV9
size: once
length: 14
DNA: TGTGCCAGCAGCGCGACTAGCGGGTACAATGAGCAGTTCTTC
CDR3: CASSATSGYNEQFF

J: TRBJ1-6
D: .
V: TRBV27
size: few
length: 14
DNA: TGTGCCAGCAGTCCGAGCTCCTATAATTCACCCCTCCACTTT
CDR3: CASSPSSYNSPLHF

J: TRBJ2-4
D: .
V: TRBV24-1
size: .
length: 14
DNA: TGTGCCACCTCAGGGGGGCTAGGGGGAAACATTCAGTACTTC
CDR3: CATSGGLGGNIQYF

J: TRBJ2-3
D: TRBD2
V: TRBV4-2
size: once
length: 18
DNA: TGTGCCAGCAGCCAACAAAATGGACTAGCGGGAGTGGCAGATACGCAGTATTTT
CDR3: CASSQQNGLAGVADTQYF

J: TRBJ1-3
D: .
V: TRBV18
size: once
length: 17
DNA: TGTGCCAGCTCAATTTCCGTCAGGAAAAACTCTGGAAACACCATATATTTT
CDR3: CASSISVRKNSGNTIYF

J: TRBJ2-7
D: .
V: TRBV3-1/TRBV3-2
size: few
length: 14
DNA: TGTGCCAGCAGCCAAGTAGGAGGGAGGAACGAGCAGTACTTC
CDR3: CASSQVGGRNEQYF

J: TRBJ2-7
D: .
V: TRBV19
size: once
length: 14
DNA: TGTGCCAGTAGTATAAATAGCGGAGTCGGCGAGCAGTACTTC
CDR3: CASSINSGVGEQYF

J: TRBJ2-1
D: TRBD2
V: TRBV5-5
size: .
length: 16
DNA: TGTGCCAGCAGCCCGGGGGGGGCGAGCTCCTACAATGAGCAGTTCTTC
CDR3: CASSPGGASSYNEQFF

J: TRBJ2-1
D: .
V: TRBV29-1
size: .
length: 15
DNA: TGCAGCGTTGAAGAGCCGTCGGGCTCCTACAATGAGCAGTTCTTC
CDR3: CSVEEPSGSYNEQFF

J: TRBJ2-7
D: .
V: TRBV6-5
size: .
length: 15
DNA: TGTGCCAGCAGTTACTCGGGGGGACCTATTTACGAGCAGTACTTC
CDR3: CASSYSGGPIYEQYF

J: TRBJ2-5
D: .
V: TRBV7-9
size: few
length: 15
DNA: TGTGCCAGCAGCCCTATACAGGGAGGGAAAGAGACCCAGTACTTC
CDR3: CASSPIQGGKETQYF

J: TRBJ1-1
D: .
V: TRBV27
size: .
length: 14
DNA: TGTGCCAGCAATCGTCGGGGATCGGACACTGAAGCTTTCTTT
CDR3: CASNRRGSDTEAFF

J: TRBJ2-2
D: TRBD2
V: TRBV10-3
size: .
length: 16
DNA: TGTGCCATCAGCTCGGGACTAGCGGGAAGGGCCGGGGAGCTGTTTTTT
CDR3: CAISSGLAGRAGELFF

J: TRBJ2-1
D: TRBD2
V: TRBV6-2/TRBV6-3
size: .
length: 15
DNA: TGTGCCAGCAGTTACTCGAGAGCGGGAGGGGGGGAGCAGTTCTTC
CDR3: CASSYSRAGGGEQFF

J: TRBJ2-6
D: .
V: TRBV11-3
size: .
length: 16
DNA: TGTGCCAGCAGCTTAGTGGTTAGCTCTGGGGCCAACGTCCTGACTTTC
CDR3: CASSLVVSSGANVLTF

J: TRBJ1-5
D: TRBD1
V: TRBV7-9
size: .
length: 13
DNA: TGTGCCAGCAGCGCTTTACAGGGGCAGCCCCAGCATTTT
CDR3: CASSALQGQPQHF

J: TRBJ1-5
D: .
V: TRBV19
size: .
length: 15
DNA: TGTGCCAGTAGTTCCCGGTCTAATAGCAATCAGCCCCAGCATTTT
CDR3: CASSSRSNSNQPQHF

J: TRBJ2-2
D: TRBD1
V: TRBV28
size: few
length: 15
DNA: TGTGCCAGCAGAGAGAGACAGGGTCTCACCGGGGAGCTGTTTTTT
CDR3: CASRERQGLTGELFF

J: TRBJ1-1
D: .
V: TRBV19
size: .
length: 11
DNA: TGTGCCAGTATCAGTCCGACTACGGCTTTCTTT
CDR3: CASISPTTAFF

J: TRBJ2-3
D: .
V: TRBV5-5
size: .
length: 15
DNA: TGTGCCAGCAGCTTGAATGCAGACTTCACAGATACGCAGTATTTT
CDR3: CASSLNADFTDTQYF

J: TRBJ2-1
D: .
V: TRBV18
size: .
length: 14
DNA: TGTGCCAGCTCACCACCTAGTTCTAGCGCGAGGCAGTTCTTC
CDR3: CASSPPSSSARQFF

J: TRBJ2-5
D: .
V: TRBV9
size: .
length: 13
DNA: TGTGCCAGCAGCGTAGCGGGTACGGGAGCAAAGTACTTC
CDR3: CASSVAGTGAKYF

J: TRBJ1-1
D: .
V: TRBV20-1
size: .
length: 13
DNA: TGCAGTGCTAGTGGCCGGGGGGGGCGAGGAGCTTTCTTT
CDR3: CSASGRGGRGAFF

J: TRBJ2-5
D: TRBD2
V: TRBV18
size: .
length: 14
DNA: TGTGCCAGCTCACCGGGACTAGCGGAGGAGACCCAGTACTTC
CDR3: CASSPGLAEETQYF

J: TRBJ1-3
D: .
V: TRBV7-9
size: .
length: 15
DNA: TGTGCCAGCAGCTTAGGGCAGGGTTCTGGAAACACCATATATTTT
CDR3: CASSLGQGSGNTIYF

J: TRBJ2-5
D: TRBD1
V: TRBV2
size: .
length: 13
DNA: TGTGCCACGGGATGGACAGGACAAGAGACCCAGTACTTC
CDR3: CATGWTGQETQYF

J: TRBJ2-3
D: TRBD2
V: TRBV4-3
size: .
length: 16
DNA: TGCGCCAGCAGCCAAGATAATGGACTAGCGAGAGATACGCAGTATTTT
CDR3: CASSQDNGLARDTQYF

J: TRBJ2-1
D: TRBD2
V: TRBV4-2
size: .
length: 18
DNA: TGTGCCAGCAGCCAAGATTTTTCTGGGACTAGACCTCGAAATGAGCAGTTCTTC
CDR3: CASSQDFSGTRPRNEQFF

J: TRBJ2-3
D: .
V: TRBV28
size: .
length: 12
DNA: TGTGCCAGCAGTTCCGGGTTAGATACGCAGTATTTT
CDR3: CASSSGLDTQYF

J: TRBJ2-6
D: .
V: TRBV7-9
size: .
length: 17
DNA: TGTGCCAGCAGCTTAGTCAAAACAGGGACCGGGGCCAACGTCCTGACTTTC
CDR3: CASSLVKTGTGANVLTF

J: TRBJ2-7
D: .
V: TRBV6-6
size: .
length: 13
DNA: TGTGCCAGCAGCCACCGACGGGGACTTGGTGCGTACTTC
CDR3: CASSHRRGLGAYF

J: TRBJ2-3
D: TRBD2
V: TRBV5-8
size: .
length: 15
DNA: TGTGCCAGCAGCGTTAGCGGGAGAGGGTCAGATACGCAGTATTTT
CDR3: CASSVSGRGSDTQYF

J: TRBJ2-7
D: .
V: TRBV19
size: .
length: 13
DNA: TGTGCCAGTAGTTCAATCGACAGATACGAGCAGTACTTC
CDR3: CASSSIDRYEQYF

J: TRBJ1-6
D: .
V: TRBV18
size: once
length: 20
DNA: TGTGCCAGCTCACCACTACCGGCTTTGGCAGGGAAAGGAGATAATTCACCCCTCCACTTT
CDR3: CASSPLPALAGKGDNSPLHF

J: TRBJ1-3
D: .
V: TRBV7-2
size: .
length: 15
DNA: TGTGCCAGCAGCTTATTAGTACTCTCTGGAAACACCATATATTTT
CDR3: CASSLLVLSGNTIYF

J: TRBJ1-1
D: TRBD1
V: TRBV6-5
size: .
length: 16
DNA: TGTGCCAGCAGTTACTCGTCGGGACAGGGGGGAACTGAAGCTTTCTTT
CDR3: CASSYSSGQGGTEAFF

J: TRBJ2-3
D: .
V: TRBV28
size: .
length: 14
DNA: TGTGCCAGCCGTACTAGCTCCAAAAGGGATACGCAGTATTTT
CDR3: CASRTSSKRDTQYF

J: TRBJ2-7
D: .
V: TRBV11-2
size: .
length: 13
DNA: TGTGCCAGCAGCCCCCTACGTCTTTCGGAGCAGTACTTC
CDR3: CASSPLRLSEQYF

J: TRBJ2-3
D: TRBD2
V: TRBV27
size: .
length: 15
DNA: TGTGCCAGCAGTCACTACAGCGGGGGGGCAGATACGCAGTATTTT
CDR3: CASSHYSGGADTQYF

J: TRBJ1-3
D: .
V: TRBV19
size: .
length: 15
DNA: TGTGCCAGTAGGATAGCAGGCGGGACTGGAAACACCATATATTTT
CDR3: CASRIAGGTGNTIYF

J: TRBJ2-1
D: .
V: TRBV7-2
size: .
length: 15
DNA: TGTGCCAGCAGCTTACAGTCTAGCTCCTACAATGAGCAGTTCTTC
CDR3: CASSLQSSSYNEQFF

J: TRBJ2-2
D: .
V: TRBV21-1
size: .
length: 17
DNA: TGTGCCAGCAGCAAAGTGACCACTAGCGGGATAACCGGGGAGCTGTTTTTT
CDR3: CASSKVTTSGITGELFF

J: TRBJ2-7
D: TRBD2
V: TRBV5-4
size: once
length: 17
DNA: TGTGCCAGCAGCTACGCTAGCGGGAGTGGGGGTTCCTACGAGCAGTACTTC
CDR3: CASSYASGSGGSYEQYF

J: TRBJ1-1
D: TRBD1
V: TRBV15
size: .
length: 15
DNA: TGTGCCACCAGCAGTAAAACAGGGGGTGACACTGAAGCTTTCTTT
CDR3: CATSSKTGGDTEAFF

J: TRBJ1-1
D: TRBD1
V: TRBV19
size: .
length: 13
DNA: TGTGCCAGCGGACAGGGGGGAGGCACTGAAGCTTTCTTT
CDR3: CASGQGGGTEAFF